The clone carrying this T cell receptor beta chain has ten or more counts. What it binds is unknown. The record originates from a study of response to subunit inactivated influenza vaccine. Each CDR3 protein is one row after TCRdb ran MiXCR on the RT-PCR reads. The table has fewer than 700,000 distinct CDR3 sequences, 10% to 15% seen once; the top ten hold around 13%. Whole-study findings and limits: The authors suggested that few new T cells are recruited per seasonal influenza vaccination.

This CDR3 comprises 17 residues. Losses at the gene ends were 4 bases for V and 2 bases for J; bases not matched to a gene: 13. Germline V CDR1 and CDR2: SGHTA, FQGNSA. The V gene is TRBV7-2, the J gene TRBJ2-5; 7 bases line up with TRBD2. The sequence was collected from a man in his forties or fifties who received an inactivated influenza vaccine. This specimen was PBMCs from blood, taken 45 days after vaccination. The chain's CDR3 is CASSSLGGSTPQETQYF. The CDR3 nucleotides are TGTGCCAGCAGCTCATTGGGGGGGAGCACCCCTCAAGAGACCCAGTACTTC.